A single sample gave rise to the 21 T cell receptor beta chains below, sequenced in a study of cytomegalovirus exposure and HLA in healthy donors. This PCR relied on a set of 60 Vbeta primers and 13 Jbeta primers. Profiling relied on immunoSEQ multiplex PCR, and the TCRdb table lists in-frame clones only, not all of them. The sample contains roughly 140,000 clones, roughly 64% of which appear only once. Source material: PBMCs. The receptors stem from a woman aged 25 to 39 in good health and CMV-seropositive.

This chain connects TRBV4-1 to TRBJ2-1; 10 bases are a match to TRBD2. V gave up 2 bases and J gave up 7 bases; unmatched junction bases: 11. The germline V gene has CDR1 MGHRA and CDR2 YSYEKL. The CDR3 spans 17 residues. The CDR3 DNA is TGCGCCAGCAGCCAAAGGCTAGCGGGAGTGTTTAGAAATGAGCAGTTCTTC. Translating it yields CASSQRLAGVFRNEQFF.

This clone was recorded a few times. The chain has TRBV30 and TRBJ1-4; 9 nucleotides match TRBD1. Germline CDR1 and CDR2: GTSNPN and SVGIG (reference sequence). The CDR3 spans 14 residues. V was pared by 5 bases and J by 5 bases, with 6 bases of the junction left unmatched. CDR3 region: CAWDHGTGNEKLFF. The CDR3 DNA follows: TGTGCCTGGGACCACGGGACAGGGAATGAAAAACTGTTTTTT.

J is TRBJ1-5 and V is TRBV27, with 7 nucleotides matching TRBD1. The CDR3 has 15 amino acids. The junction had 7 bases not matched to a gene; V was cut back by 4 bases and J by 4 bases. CDR1 is MNHEY, CDR2 SMNVEV, per germline (reference sequence). In nucleotides, the CDR3 is TGTGCCAGCAGTTCCGAGGGGGCTGGAAATCAGCCCCAGCATTTT. Its protein product is CASSSEGAGNQPQHF.

The chain links TRBV18 to TRBJ1-3, with D possibly being TRBD1 (5 bases). Trimming shortened V by 2 bases and J by 0 bases, and 8 bases separated the two germline ends. CDR3 length equals 15 residues. Germline CDR1 is KGHSH and CDR2 is LQKENI. CDR3: CASSPNQGSGNTIYF. The CDR3 DNA reads TGTGCCAGCTCACCAAACCAGGGCTCTGGAAACACCATATATTTT.

The gene calls are TRBV19 and TRBJ2-2; possible D gene TRBD2, 5 bases. The CDR3 runs to 14 residues. Germline V gene data show CDR1 as LNHDA and CDR2 as SQIVND (reference sequence). The V end lost 5 bases, the J end lost 1 base, and 8 bases lay between the germline ends. The CDR3 loop is CASSYGENTGELFF. In DNA, the CDR3 is TGTGCCAGTAGTTACGGGGAGAACACCGGGGAGCTGTTTTTT.

The chain combines TRBV9 with TRBJ2-1; 7 bases map to TRBD2. V was pared by 3 bases and J by 6 bases, with 15 bases of the junction left unmatched. Germline V lookup: CDR1 SGDLS, CDR2 YYNGEE. CDR3 length equals 17 residues. CDR3 sequence reads: CASSAPPFRGRANEQFF. In DNA, the CDR3 is TGTGCCAGCAGCGCCCCCCCCTTTCGGGGGAGGGCCAATGAGCAGTTCTTC.

This clone was seen more than once but under ten times. This rearrangement joins TRBV19 to TRBJ2-3, with 7 bases fitting TRBD2. With V trimmed by 6 bases and J by 4 bases, 10 bases remained unmatched. The CDR3 consists of 15 residues. Germline V gene lookup returns CDR1 LNHDA and CDR2 SQIVND (reference sequence). DNA for the CDR3: TGTGCCAGTAGAAGGGCTGGCACTAGCGCAGATACGCAGTATTTT. It codes for CASRRAGTSADTQYF.

V gene TRBV2 combines with J gene TRBJ1-6; a possible D gene is TRBD1 (5 bases). This CDR3 contains 18 residues. V was shortened by 8 bases and J by 0 bases, with 20 bases between the two germline ends. Germline CDR1 and CDR2: SNHLY and FYNNEI. In nucleotides, the CDR3 is TGTGCCAGCGGGATTCGGGGGGTTCGGAGCTCCTATAATTCACCCCTCCACTTT. As protein: CASGIRGVRSSYNSPLHF.

J is TRBJ2-3 and V is TRBV9; tentatively, D is TRBD1 (5 bases). The CDR3 has 13 residues. Germline loops: CDR1 SGDLS, CDR2 YYNGEE. V was cut by 3 bases and J by 4 bases, with 9 bases left in between. The CDR3 reads CASSEPRADTQYF. For the CDR3, the DNA is TGTGCCAGCAGCGAACCCAGGGCAGATACGCAGTATTTT. The whole variable domain, filled in from reference TRBV9 and TRBJ2-3, reads DSGVTQTPKHLITATGQRVTLRCSPRSGDLSVYWYQQSLDQGLQFLIQYYNGEERAKGNILERFSAQQFPDLHSELNLSSLELGDSALYFCASSEPRADTQYFGPGTRLTVL.

This clone was observed a few times. The rearrangement links TRBV29-1 to TRBJ2-3; D gene ambiguous. Trimming removed 6 bases at V and 5 bases at J, with 15 bases between. CDR1 and CDR2 from the germline V gene are SQVTM and ANQGSEA. The CDR3 extends over 13 amino acids. DNA for the CDR3: TGCAGCGTAGAGTGGCAGGAAGGAGATACGCAGTATTTT. Protein: CSVEWQEGDTQYF.

This CDR3 reads CASGRDRASYEQYF. Here the CDR3 DNA reads TGCGCCAGCGGCCGGGACAGGGCTTCCTACGAGCAGTACTTC. The V call is TRBV5-1, the J call TRBJ2-7; 9 bases agree with TRBD1. From germline, CDR1 is SGHRS and CDR2 YFSETQ. V was pared by 7 bases and J by 1 base, with 6 bases of the junction left unmatched. This CDR3 has 14 amino acids.

This rearrangement joins TRBV13 to TRBJ2-6, with TRBD1 as a possible D gene (6 bases). The CDR3 is 18 residues long. Germline assignment: CDR1 PRHDT and CDR2 FYEKMQ (reference sequence). Trimming stripped 4 bases from V and 0 bases from J, with 16 bases between. The CDR3 DNA reads as TGTGCCAGCAGCTCTAACAGGGTAAAGCTCTCTGGGGCCAACGTCCTGACTTTC. The encoded protein is CASSSNRVKLSGANVLTF.

The chain is built from TRBV5-3 and TRBJ2-2; the D is unclear. TRBV5-3 is labeled an ORF, and its function is uncertain. The CDR3 has 13 residues. V lost 6 bases, J lost 3 bases, and 9 bases lay in between. CDR3 nucleotides: TGTGCCAGAACGGAGTCCCACACCGGGGAGCTGTTTTTT. Protein: CARTESHTGELFF.

A few counts support this clone. The gene calls are TRBV11-2 and TRBJ2-7, with D perhaps TRBD2 (6 bases). The length of the CDR3 is 14 residues. The V gene's germline CDR1 is SGHAT and CDR2 FQNNGV. The V end lost 3 bases, the J end lost 3 bases, and 12 bases lay between the germline ends. CDR3 residues: CASSFWRDLYEQYF. The CDR3 DNA sequence: TGTGCCAGCAGCTTCTGGCGGGACCTCTACGAGCAGTACTTC. The full variable domain, rest sourced from reference TRBV11-2 and TRBJ2-7, is EAGVAQSPRYKIIEKRQSVAFWCNPISGHATLYWYQQILGQGPKLLIQFQNNGVVDDSQLPKDRFSAERLKGVDSTLKIQPAKLEDSAVYLCASSFWRDLYEQYFGPGTRLTVT.

The table lists this clone with a count of one. V usage is TRBV6-1 and J usage is TRBJ2-7, with 7 nucleotides matching TRBD2. V shed 6 bases, J shed 2 bases, and the junction held 13 bases outside the gene matches. This CDR3 spans 16 amino acids. Germline CDR1 MNHNS, CDR2 SASEGT. CDR3 region: CASSESIAGPPYEQYF. In DNA, the CDR3 is TGTGCCAGCAGCGAATCTATAGCGGGTCCACCCTACGAGCAGTACTTC.

V is TRBV4-2 and J is TRBJ2-1; D gene unclear. From germline, CDR1 is LGHNA and CDR2 YNFKEQ. This CDR3 contains 13 residues. V was cut by 6 bases and J by 7 bases, with 13 bases left in between. The DNA of the CDR3 is TGTGCCAGCAGTCTATCGGTTGTTAATGAGCAGTTCTTC. This encodes CASSLSVVNEQFF.

The V and J genes are TRBV5-4 and TRBJ2-5; D is uncertain. The V end lost 4 bases, the J end lost 2 bases, and 15 bases lay between the germline ends. The germline V gene has CDR1 SGHNT and CDR2 YYREEE (reference sequence). CDR3 length equals 15 residues. The CDR3 DNA is TGTGCCAGCAGCCTTTCTATCGACACACAAGAGACCCAGTACTTC. This sequence encodes CASSLSIDTQETQYF.

This clone was detected a few times. The DNA for the CDR3 is TGTGCCATCAGAGCATCAGGGGACGTTTATGGCTACACCTTC. It specifies CAIRASGDVYGYTF. The chain is built from TRBV10-3 and TRBJ1-2; perhaps TRBD1 as D (6 bases). V lost 6 bases and J lost 5, with 16 bases in between. The germline gives CDR1 ENHRY, CDR2 SYGVKD. The CDR3 spans 14 residues.

The chain is built from TRBV6-1 and TRBJ1-2; D unresolved. The germline V gene encodes CDR1 MNHNS and CDR2 SASEGT. The CDR3 has 14 residues. V dropped 8 bases and J dropped 0 bases, with 13 bases sitting between them. CDR3 residues: CASLPRTTNYGYTF. CDR3 coding DNA: TGTGCCAGCCTGCCCAGAACCACTAACTATGGCTACACCTTC.

The chain carries TRBV18 and TRBJ1-1, with a possible D match to TRBD1 (5 bases). CDR3 length: 15 amino acids. Trimming pared 2 bases from V and 3 bases from J, leaving 13 bases between. CDR1 KGHSH and CDR2 LQKENI come from the germline V gene. CDR3 coding DNA: TGTGCCAGCTCACCAGGTTGGGGCGGCGACACTGAAGCTTTCTTT. Translation: CASSPGWGGDTEAFF.

The genes are TRBV29-1 and TRBJ2-3; 7 bases align to TRBD2. The CDR3 runs 16 residues. The J segment lost 0 bases and the V segment lost 1 base, leaving 7 bases of the junction unmatched. Per germline, CDR1 SQVTM and CDR2 ANQGSEA. The CDR3 DNA is TGCAGCGTTGAAGGGAAGGCGGGGGTTAGCACAGATACGCAGTATTTT. This gives the protein CSVEGKAGVSTDTQYF.